This T cell receptor beta chain was retrieved from a study of blood T cell repertoires in COVID-19. Study at large: Spain, Italy and the United States supplied samples that represented acute and convalescent COVID-19. Nucleic acid was either cDNA or gDNA, and it came from T cells, B-cell-depleted T cells, or PBMCs.

The CDR3 runs to 14 residues. Per the original methods: For nucleated cells, counts were estimated from reference gene primer amplification. The method was immunoSEQ multiplex PCR; TCRdb's version includes in-frame clones alone and lacks a portion of them. V, J and clone size were drawn from that table, and D and trimming were deduced from the DNA. The table has approximately 10,000 clones, roughly nine tenths seen once. This receptor was obtained from a woman aged 55-69 years with active COVID-19. This rearrangement joins TRBV21-1 to TRBJ2-1; no DNA check was done on the table's D call, TRBD2. TRBV21-1 constitutes a pseudogene. The sample comprised peripheral blood. CDR3 nucleotide sequence: TGTGCCAGAGGGGGACTAGCGGGCGCCCCCGGGCAGTTCTTC. The encoded protein is CARGGLAGAPGQFF.